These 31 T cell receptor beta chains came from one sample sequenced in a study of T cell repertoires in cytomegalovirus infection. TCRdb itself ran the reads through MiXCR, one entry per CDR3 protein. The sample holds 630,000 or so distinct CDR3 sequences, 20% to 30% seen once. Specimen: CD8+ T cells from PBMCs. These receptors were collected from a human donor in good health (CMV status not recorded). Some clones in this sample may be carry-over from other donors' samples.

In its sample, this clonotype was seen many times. CDR3 DNA: TGTGCCAGCAGCCCGGCGGGGGGGGACAATGAGCAGTTCTTC. As protein: CASSPAGGDNEQFF. The gene calls are TRBV7-3 and TRBJ2-1, with 9 bases fitting TRBD2. Per the germline V gene, CDR1 is SGHTA and CDR2 is FQGTGA. The CDR3 has 14 residues. J gave up 5 bases and V 5 bases, and 4 bases lay outside the gene matches.

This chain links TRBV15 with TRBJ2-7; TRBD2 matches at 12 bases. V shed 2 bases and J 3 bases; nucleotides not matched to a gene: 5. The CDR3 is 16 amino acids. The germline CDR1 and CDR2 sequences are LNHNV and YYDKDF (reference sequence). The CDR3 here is CATSRPGLAGHYEQYF. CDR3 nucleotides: TGTGCCACCAGCAGACCTGGACTAGCGGGGCACTACGAGCAGTACTTC. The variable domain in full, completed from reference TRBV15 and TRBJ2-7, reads DAMVIQNPRYQVTQFGKPVTLSCSQTLNHNVMYWYQQKSSQAPKLLFHYYDKDFNNEADTPDNFQSRRPNTSFCFLDIRSPGLGDTAMYLCATSRPGLAGHYEQYFGPGTRLTVT.

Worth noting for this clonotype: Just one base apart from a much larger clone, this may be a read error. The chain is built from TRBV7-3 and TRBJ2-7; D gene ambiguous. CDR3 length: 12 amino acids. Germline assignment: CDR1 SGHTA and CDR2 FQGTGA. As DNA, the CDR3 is TGTACCAGCAGCTTTGGGCCTTACGAGCAGTACGTC. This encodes CTSSFGPYEQYV.

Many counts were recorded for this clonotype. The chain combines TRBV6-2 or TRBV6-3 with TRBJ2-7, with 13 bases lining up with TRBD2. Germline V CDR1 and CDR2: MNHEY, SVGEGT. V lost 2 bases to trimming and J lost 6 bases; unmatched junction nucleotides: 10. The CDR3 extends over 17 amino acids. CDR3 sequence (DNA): TGTGCCAGCAGTTACACGCAGACTAGCGGGGGGCTTCGCGAGCAGTACTTC. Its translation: CASSYTQTSGGLREQYF.

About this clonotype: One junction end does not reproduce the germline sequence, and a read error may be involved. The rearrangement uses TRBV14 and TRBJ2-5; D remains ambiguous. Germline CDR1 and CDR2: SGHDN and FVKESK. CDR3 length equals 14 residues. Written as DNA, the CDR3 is TGTGCCAGCAGTACCGAGTGGTACCAAGAGATCCAGTACTTC. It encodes CASSTEWYQEIQYF. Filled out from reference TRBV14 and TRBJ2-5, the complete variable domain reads EAGVTQFPSHSVIEKGQTVTLRCDPISGHDNLYWYRRVMGKEIKFLLHFVKESKQDESGMPNNRFLAERTGGTYSTLKVQPAELEDSGVYFCASSTEWYQEIQYFGPGTRLLVL.

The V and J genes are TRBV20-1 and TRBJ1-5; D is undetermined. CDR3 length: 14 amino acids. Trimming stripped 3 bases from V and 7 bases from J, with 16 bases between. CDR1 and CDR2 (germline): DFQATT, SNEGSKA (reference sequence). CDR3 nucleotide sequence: TGCAGTGCTAGGAGCAGGCATAGCGAGCAGCCCCAGCATTTT. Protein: CSARSRHSEQPQHF.

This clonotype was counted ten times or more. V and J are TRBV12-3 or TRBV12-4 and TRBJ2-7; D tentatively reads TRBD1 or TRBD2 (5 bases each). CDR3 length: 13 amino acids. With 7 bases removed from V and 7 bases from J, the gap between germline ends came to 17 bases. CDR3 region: CASTFGAPWEQYF. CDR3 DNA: TGTGCCAGCACCTTCGGGGCCCCGTGGGAGCAGTACTTC.

The CDR3 loop reads CASAAGNTEAFF. The CDR3 DNA follows: TGTGCCAGCGCGGCGGGCAACACTGAAGCTTTCTTT. The chain recombines TRBV5-5 with TRBJ1-1, with D hard to call. The CDR3 has 12 amino acids. The germline V and J ends were trimmed by 7 bases and 2 bases, with 9 bases remaining between them. Per the germline V gene, CDR1 is SGHKS and CDR2 is YYEKEE (reference sequence).

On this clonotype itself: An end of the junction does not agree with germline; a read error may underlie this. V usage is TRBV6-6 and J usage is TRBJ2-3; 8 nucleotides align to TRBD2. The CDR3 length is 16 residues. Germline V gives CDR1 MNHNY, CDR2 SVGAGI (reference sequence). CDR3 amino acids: CVSTFSGDPSTDAQYF. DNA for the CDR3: TGTGTCAGCACTTTTAGCGGGGATCCTAGCACAGATGCGCAGTATTTT.

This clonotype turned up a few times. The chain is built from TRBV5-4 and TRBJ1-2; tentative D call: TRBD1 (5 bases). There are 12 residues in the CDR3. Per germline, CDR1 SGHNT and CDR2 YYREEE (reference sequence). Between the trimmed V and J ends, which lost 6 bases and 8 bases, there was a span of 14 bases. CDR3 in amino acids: CASTLRGVGYTF. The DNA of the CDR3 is TGTGCCAGCACCCTTAGAGGGGTCGGCTACACCTTC.

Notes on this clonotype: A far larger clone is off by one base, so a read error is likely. Here the CDR3 reads CVSSRDSYNEQFF. The CDR3 bases are TGTGTCAGCAGCAGGGACAGCTACAATGAGCAGTTCTTC. The J gene is TRBJ2-1, the V gene TRBV7-9; 7 nucleotides agree with TRBD1. From germline, CDR1 is SEHNR and CDR2 FQNEAQ (reference sequence). CDR3 length: 13 amino acids.

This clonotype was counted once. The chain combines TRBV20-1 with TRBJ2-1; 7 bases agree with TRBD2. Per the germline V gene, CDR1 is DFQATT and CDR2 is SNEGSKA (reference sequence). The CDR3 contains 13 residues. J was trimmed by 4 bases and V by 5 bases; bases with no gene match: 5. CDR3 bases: TGCAGTGCTCGGGACTATCCTTACAATGAGCAGTTCTTC. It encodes CSARDYPYNEQFF.

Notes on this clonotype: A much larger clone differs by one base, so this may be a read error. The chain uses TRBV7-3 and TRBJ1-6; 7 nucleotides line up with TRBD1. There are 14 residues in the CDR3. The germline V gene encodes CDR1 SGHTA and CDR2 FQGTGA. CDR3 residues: CANSFRDSNSPLHF. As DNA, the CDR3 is TGTGCCAACAGCTTCCGGGACAGTAATTCACCCCTCCACTTT.

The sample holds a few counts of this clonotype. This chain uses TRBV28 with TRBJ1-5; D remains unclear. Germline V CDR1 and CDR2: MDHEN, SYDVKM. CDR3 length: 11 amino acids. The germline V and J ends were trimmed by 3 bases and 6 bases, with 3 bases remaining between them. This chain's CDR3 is CASSFLQPQHF. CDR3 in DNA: TGTGCCAGCAGTTTTCTTCAGCCCCAGCATTTT.

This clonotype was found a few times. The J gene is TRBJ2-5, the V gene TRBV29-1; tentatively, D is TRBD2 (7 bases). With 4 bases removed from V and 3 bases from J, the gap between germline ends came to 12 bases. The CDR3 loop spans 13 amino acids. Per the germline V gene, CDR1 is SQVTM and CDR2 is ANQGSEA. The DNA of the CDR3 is TGCAGCGTTGTGGGGGGGCGAGAAGAGACCCAGTACTTC. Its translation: CSVVGGREETQYF.

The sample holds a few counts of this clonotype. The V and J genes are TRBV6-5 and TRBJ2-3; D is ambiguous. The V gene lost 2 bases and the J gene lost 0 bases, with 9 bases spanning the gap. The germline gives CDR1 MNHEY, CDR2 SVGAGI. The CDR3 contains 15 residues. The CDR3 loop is CASSYGPSSTDTQYF. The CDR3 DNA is TGTGCCAGCAGTTACGGACCCAGTAGCACAGATACGCAGTATTTT.

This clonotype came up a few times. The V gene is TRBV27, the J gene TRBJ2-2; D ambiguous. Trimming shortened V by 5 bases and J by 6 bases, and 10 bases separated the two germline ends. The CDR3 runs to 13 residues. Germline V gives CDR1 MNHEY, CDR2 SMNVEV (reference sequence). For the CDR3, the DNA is TGTGCCAGCAGTCTCACAAGCGCCGGGGAGCTGTTTTTT. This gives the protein CASSLTSAGELFF.

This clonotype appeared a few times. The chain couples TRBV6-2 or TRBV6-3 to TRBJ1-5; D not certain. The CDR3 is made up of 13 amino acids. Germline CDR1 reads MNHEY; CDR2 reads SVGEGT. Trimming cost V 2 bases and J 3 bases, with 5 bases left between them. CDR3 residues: CASSYGINQPQHF. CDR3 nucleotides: TGTGCCAGCAGTTACGGTATCAATCAGCCCCAGCATTTT.

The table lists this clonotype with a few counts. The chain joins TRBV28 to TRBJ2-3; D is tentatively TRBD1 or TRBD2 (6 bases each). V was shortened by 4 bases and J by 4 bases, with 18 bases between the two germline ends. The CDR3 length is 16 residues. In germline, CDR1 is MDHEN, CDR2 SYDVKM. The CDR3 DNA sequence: TGTGCCAGCAGTTCCACCCACCGGGGGCCCGCAGATACGCAGTATTTT. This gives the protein CASSSTHRGPADTQYF.

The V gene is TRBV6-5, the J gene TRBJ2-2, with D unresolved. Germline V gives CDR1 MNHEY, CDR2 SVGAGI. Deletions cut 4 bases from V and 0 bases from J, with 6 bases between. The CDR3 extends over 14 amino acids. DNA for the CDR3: TGTGCCAGCAGTTCCCCCCCGAACACCGGGGAGCTGTTTTTT. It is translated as CASSSPPNTGELFF.

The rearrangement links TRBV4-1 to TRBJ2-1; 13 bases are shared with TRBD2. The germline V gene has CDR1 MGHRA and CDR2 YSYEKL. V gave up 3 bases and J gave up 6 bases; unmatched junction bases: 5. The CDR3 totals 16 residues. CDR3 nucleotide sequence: TGCGCCAGCAGCCACAGACTAGCGGGGGGTACCAATGAGCAGTTCTTC. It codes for CASSHRLAGGTNEQFF.

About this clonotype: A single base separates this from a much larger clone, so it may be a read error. The CDR3 sequence is CVIQDYSSYEQYV. The CDR3 DNA reads as TGTGTCATCCAGGACTACTCCTCCTACGAGCAGTACGTC. The gene calls are TRBV7-9 and TRBJ2-7; possible D gene TRBD2, 6 bases. Germline CDR1 SEHNR, CDR2 FQNEAQ (reference sequence). This CDR3 comprises 13 residues.

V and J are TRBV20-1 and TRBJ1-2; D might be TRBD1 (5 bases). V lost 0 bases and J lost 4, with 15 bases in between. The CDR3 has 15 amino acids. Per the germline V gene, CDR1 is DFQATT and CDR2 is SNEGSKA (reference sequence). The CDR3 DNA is TGCAGTGCTAGAGATCGAGGGGTGGGGATCTATGGCTACACCTTC. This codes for CSARDRGVGIYGYTF.

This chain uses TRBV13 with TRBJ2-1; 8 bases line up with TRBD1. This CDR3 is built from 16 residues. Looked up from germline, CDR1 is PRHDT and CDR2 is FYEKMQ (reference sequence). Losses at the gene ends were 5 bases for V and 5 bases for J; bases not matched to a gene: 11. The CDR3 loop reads CASSLNRGKGNNEQFF. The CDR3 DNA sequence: TGTGCCAGCAGCCTCAACAGGGGGAAGGGTAACAATGAGCAGTTCTTC.

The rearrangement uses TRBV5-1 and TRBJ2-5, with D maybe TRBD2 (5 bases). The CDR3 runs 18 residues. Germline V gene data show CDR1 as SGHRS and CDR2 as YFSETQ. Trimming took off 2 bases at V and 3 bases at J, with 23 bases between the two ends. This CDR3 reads CASSLKTHGGPLEETQYF. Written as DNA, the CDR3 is TGCGCCAGCAGCTTAAAAACCCATGGAGGACCCCTGGAAGAGACCCAGTACTTC.

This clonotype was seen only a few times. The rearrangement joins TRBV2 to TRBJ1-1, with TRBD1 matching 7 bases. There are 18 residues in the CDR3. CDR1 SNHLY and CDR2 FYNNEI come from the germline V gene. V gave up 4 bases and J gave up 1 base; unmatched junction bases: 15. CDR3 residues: CASSGTRAGGVGNTEAFF. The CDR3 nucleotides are TGTGCCAGCAGTGGAACAAGGGCAGGGGGTGTGGGGAACACTGAAGCTTTCTTT.

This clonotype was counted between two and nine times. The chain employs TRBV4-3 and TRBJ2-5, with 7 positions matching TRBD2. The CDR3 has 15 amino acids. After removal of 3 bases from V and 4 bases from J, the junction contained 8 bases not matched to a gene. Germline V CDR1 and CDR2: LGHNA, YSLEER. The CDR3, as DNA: TGCGCCAGCAGCCAGGGCTCTGGGGAGGGAGAGACCCAGTACTTC. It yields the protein CASSQGSGEGETQYF.

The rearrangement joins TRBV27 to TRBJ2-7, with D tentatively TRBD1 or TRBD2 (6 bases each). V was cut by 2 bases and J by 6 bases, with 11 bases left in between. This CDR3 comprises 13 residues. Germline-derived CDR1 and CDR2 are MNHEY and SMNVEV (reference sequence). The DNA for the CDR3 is TGTGCCAGCAGTTTAAGGGGGGTTGGCGAGCAGTACGTC. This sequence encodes CASSLRGVGEQYV.

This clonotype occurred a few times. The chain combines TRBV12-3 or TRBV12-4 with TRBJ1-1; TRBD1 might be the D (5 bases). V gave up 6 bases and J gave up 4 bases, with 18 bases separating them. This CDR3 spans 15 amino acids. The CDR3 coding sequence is TGTGCCAGCAGCGCCACCAGGGTAGATGTCACTGAAGCTTTCTTT. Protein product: CASSATRVDVTEAFF.

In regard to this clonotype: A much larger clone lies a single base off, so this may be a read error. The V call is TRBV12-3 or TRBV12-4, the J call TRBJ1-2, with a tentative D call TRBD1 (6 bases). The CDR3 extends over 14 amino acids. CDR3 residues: CASTPSGGAYGCTF. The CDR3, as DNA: TGTGCCAGCACCCCATCGGGGGGCGCCTATGGCTGCACCTTC.

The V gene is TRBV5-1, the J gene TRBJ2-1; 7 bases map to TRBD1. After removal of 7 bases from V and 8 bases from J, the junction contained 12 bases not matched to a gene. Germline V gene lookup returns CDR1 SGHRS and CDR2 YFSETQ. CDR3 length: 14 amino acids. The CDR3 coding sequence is TGCGCCAGCTATTTACAGGGGATTTTCGATGAGCAGTTCTTC. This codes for CASYLQGIFDEQFF.